The TCR beta chain under discussion was sequenced for a study of blood T cell repertoires in COVID-19. About the study: Both acute and convalescent COVID-19 samples were obtained from the United States, Italy and Spain. The cDNA or gDNA used as material had been derived from T cells, B-cell-depleted T cells, or PBMCs.

This CDR3 has 14 residues. Trimming left V 0 bases short and J 3 bases short, with 8 bases between. CDR1 and CDR2 (germline): SGHVS, FQNEAQ. Per the original methods: Amplification from reference gene primers served as the basis for estimated nucleated cell counts. The data were produced by immunoSEQ multiplex PCR, yet TCRdb's version contains in-frame clones alone and is incomplete. D and trimming were read from the DNA, whereas the V and J calls and clone size are those reported in that table. The sample lists around 150,000 clones, 75% to 85% occurring once. The sample taken for sequencing was peripheral blood. This TCR was sampled from a woman between 50 and 59 years old with acute or convalescent COVID-19. The chain couples TRBV7-8 to TRBJ1-2, with D tentatively TRBD1 (5 bases). For the CDR3, the DNA is TGTGCCAGCAGCTTAGCCGCGGGGGACTATGGCTACACCTTC. Translation: CASSLAAGDYGYTF.